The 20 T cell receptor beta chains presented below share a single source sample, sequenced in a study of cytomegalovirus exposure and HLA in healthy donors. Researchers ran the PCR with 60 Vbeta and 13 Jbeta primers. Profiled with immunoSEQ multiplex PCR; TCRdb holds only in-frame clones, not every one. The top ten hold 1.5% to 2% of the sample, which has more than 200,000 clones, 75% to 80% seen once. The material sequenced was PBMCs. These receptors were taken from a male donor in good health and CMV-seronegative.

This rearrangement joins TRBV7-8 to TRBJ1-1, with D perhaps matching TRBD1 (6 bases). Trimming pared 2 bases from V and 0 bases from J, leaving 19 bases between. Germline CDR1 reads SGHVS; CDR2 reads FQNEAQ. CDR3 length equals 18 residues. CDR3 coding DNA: TGTGCCAGCAGCTTAAGTTCCGTCCAGGGGCTTTTGAACACTGAAGCTTTCTTT. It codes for CASSLSSVQGLLNTEAFF.

The CDR3 region is CASSEGQNYGYTF. CDR3 DNA: TGTGCCAGCAGTGAAGGCCAGAACTATGGCTACACCTTC. This chain joins TRBV6-1 and TRBJ1-2; D ambiguous. In germline, CDR1 is MNHNS, CDR2 SASEGT. This CDR3 has 13 residues. Trimming removed 1 base from V and 2 bases from J, with 5 bases in between.

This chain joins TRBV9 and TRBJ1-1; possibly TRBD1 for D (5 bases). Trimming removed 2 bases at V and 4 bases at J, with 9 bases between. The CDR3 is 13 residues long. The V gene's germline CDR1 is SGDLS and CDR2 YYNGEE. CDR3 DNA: TGTGCCAGCAGCGTCTCACAGGTCACTGAAGCTTTCTTT. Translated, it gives CASSVSQVTEAFF.

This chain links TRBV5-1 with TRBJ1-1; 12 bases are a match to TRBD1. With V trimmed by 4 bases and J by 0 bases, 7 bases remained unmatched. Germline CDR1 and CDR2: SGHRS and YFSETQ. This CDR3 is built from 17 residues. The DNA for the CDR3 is TGCGCCAGCAGCCCCCCGGGACAGGGGGCCATGAACACTGAAGCTTTCTTT. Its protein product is CASSPPGQGAMNTEAFF.

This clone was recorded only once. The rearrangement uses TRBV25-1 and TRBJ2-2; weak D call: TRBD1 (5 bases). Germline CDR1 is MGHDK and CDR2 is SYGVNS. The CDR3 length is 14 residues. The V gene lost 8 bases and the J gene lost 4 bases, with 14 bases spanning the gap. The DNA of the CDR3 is TGTGCCAGCCGGACCCCTAGGGGCACCGGGGAGCTGTTTTTT. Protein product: CASRTPRGTGELFF.

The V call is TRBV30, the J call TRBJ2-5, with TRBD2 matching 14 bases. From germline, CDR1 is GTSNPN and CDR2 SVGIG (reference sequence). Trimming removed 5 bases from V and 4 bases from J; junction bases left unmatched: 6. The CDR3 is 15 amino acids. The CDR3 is CAWGGTSGRGETQYF. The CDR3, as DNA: TGTGCCTGGGGCGGGACTAGCGGGAGAGGAGAGACCCAGTACTTC.

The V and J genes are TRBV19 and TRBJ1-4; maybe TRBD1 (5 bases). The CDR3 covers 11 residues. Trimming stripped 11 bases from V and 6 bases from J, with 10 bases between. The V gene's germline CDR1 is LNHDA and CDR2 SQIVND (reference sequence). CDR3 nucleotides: TGTGCCTCCAAGGGGTATGAAAAACTGTTTTTT. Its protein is CASKGYEKLFF. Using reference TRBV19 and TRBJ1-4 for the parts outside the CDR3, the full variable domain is DGGITQSPKYLFRKEGQNVTLSCEQNLNHDAMYWYRQDPGQGLRLIYYSQIVNDFQKGDIAEGYSVSREKKESFPLTVTSAQKNPTAFYLCASKGYEKLFFGSGTQLSVL.

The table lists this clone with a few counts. The DNA for the CDR3 is TGTGCCAGCAGTTCAAGCGGGAACCCGCTCGGTACCGGGGAGCTGTTTTTT. Protein product: CASSSSGNPLGTGELFF. This chain links TRBV28 with TRBJ2-2; 7 bases match TRBD2. This CDR3 has 17 residues. In germline, CDR1 is MDHEN, CDR2 SYDVKM. V shed 4 bases, J shed 5 bases, and the junction held 13 bases outside the gene matches.

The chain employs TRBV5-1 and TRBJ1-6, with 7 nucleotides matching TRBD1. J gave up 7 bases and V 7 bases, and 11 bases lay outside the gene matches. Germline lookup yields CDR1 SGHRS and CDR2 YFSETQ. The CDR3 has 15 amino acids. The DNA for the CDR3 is TGCGCCAGCCGATTGGACAGGTCTCAGAATTCACCCCTCCACTTT. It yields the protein CASRLDRSQNSPLHF.

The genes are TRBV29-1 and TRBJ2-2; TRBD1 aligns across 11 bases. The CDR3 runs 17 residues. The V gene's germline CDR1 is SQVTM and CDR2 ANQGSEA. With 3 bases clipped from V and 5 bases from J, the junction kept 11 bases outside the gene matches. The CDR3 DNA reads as TGCAGCGTTGATGGATCCAAGGACAGGGGGCGAACCGGGGAGCTGTTTTTT. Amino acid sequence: CSVDGSKDRGRTGELFF.

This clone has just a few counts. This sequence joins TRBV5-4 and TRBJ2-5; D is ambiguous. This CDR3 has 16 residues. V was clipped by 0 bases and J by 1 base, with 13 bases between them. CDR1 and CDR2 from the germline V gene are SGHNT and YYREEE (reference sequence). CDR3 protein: CASSLASVQLQETQYF. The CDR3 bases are TGTGCCAGCAGCTTGGCCTCGGTCCAACTCCAAGAGACCCAGTACTTC.

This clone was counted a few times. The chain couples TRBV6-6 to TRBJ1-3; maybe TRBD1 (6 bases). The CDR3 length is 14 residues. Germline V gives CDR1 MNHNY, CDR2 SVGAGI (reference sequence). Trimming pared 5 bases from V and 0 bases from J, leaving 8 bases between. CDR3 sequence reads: CASSETGSGNTIYF. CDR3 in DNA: TGTGCCAGCAGTGAGACAGGCTCTGGAAACACCATATATTTT.

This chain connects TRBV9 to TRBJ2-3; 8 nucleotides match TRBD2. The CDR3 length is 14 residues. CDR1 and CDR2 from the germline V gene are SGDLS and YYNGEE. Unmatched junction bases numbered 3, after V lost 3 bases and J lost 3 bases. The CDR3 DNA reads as TGTGCCAGCAGCGATGCGGGGGGTACAGATACGCAGTATTTT. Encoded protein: CASSDAGGTDTQYF.

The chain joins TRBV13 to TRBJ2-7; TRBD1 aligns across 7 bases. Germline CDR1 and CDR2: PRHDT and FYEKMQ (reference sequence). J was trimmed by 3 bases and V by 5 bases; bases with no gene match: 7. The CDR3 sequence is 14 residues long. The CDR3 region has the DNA TGTGCCAGCAGCATAAGACAGGGATACTACGAGCAGTACTTC. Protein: CASSIRQGYYEQYF.

The CDR3 sequence: CASSISGVNTEAFF. The DNA of the CDR3 is TGTGCCAGCAGTATAAGCGGGGTGAACACTGAAGCTTTCTTT. The genes are TRBV13 and TRBJ1-1; unclear D gene. The CDR3 is made up of 14 amino acids. CDR1 is PRHDT and CDR2 is FYEKMQ in the germline V gene (reference sequence). V was clipped by 6 bases and J by 0 bases, with 11 bases between them.

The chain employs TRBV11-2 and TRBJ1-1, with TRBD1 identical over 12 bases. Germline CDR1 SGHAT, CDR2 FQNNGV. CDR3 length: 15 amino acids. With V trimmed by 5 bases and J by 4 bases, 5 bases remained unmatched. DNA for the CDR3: TGTGCCAGCAGCGCGGGACAGGGGGCTGGCACTGAAGCTTTCTTT. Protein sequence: CASSAGQGAGTEAFF.

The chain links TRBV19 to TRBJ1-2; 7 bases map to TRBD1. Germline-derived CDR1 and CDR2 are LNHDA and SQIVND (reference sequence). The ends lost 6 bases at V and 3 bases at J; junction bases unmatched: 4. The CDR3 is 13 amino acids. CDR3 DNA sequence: TGTGCCAGTAGCCGGGACAGCTACTATGGCTACACCTTC. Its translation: CASSRDSYYGYTF.

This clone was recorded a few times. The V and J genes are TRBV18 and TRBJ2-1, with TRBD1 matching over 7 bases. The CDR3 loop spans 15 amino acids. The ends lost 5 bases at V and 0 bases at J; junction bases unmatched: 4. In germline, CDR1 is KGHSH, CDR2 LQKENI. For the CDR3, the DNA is TGTGCCAGCTCAAGTGACAGGGACTCCTACAATGAGCAGTTCTTC. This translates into CASSSDRDSYNEQFF.

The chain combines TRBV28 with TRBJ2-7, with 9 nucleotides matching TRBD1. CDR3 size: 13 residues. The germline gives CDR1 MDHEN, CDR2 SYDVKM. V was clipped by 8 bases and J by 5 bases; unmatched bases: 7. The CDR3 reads CASGGQGYNEQYF. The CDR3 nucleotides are TGTGCCAGCGGGGGACAGGGATACAACGAGCAGTACTTC. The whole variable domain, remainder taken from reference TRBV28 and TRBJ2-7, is DVKVTQSSRYLVKRTGEKVFLECVQDMDHENMFWYRQDPGLGLRLIYFSYDVKMKEKGDIPEGYSVSREKKERFSLILESASTNQTSMYLCASGGQGYNEQYFGPGTRLTVT.

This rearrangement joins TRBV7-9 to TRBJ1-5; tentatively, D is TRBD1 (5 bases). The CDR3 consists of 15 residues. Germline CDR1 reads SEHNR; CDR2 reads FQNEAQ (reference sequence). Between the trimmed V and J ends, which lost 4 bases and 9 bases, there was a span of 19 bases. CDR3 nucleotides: TGTGCCAGCAGCTCGGGGGGGGGAGGGGTGAGGCCCCAGCATTTT. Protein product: CASSSGGGGVRPQHF. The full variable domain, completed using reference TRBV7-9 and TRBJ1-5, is DTGVSQNPRHKITKRGQNVTFRCDPISEHNRLYWYRQTLGQGPEFLTYFQNEAQLEKSRLLSDRFSAERPKGSFSTLEIQRTEQGDSAMYLCASSSGGGGVRPQHFGDGTRLSIL.